Listed here is a single TCR beta chain. Its antigen is currently unknown. Data came from immunoSEQ multiplex PCR; TCRdb stores just in-frame clones and leaves some out. The top ten clones hold over 10% of a sample with around 200,000 clones, nearly 80% of them seen once. Germline V gene data show CDR1 as PRHDT and CDR2 as FYEKMQ (reference sequence). The germline V and J ends were trimmed by 0 bases and 8 bases, with 6 bases remaining between them. The CDR3 totals 12 residues. This sample is drawn from a study of cytotoxic CD8 clonotypes in ibrutinib-treated CLL. Study-level background: Sample averages reached hundreds of thousands of productive templates and 94,082 productive rearrangements.

The study's findings and limits: Public clonotypes were rare and shrank or held steady on treatment.

The starting material was PBMCs, obtained after 12 months of ibrutinib treatment. The chain employs TRBV13 and TRBJ2-3, with unresolved D. This receptor was identified in a human donor with chronic lymphocytic leukemia. CDR3 sequence (DNA): TGTGCCAGCAGCTTAGGCGAGACTACGCAGTATTTT. It encodes CASSLGETTQYF.